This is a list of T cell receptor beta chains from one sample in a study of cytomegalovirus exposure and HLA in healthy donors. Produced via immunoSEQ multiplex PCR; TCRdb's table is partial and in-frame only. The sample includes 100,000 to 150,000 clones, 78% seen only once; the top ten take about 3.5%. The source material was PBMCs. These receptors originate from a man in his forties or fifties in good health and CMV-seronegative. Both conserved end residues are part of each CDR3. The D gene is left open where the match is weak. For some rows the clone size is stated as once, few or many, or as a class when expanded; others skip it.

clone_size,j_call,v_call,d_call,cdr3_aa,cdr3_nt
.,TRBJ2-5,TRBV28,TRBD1,CASSSTGGIETQYF,TGTGCCAGCAGTTCAACAGGGGGCATAGAGACCCAGTACTTC
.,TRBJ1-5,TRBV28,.,CASSRGNQPQHF,TGTGCCAGCAGCCGGGGCAATCAGCCCCAGCATTTT
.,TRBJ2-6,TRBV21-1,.,CASSKGDRSSGANVLTF,TGTGCCAGCAGCAAAGGAGACAGGAGCTCTGGGGCCAACGTCCTGACTTTC
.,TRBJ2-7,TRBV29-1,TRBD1,CSAGTGYYEQYF,TGCAGCGCCGGGACAGGGTACTACGAGCAGTACTTC
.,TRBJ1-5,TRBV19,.,CASSIATASNQPQHF,TGTGCCAGTAGTATCGCCACAGCCTCAAATCAGCCCCAGCATTTT
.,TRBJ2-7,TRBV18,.,CASSPSGEQYF,TGTGCCAGCTCACCTTCGGGCGAGCAGTACTTC
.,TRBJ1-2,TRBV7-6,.,CASSSGNYGYTF,TGTGCCAGCAGCTCAGGGAACTATGGCTACACCTTC
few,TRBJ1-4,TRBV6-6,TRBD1,CASSYDGTGGEKLFF,TGTGCCAGCAGTTACGATGGGACAGGAGGCGAAAAACTGTTTTTT
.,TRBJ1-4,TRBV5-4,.,CASSLPGGGGEKLFF,TGTGCCAGCAGCTTGCCGGGGGGAGGCGGTGAAAAACTGTTTTTT
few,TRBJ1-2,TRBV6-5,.,CASSYQGNYGYTF,TGTGCCAGCAGTTACCAGGGGAACTATGGCTACACCTTC
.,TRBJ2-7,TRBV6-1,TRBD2,CASSNGRGDSYEQYF,TGTGCCAGCAGTAACGGGCGGGGGGACTCCTACGAGCAGTACTTC
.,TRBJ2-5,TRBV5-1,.,CASSKGPKETQYF,TGCGCCAGCAGTAAGGGGCCAAAAGAGACCCAGTACTTC
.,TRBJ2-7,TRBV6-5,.,CASSYQGKSYEQYF,TGTGCCAGCAGTTACCAGGGCAAGTCCTACGAGCAGTACTTC
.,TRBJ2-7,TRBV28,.,CASGGRGEQYF,TGTGCCAGCGGGGGCCGGGGCGAGCAGTACTTC
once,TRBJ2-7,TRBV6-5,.,CATTGTQGGEQYF,TGTGCCACGACCGGAACACAGGGCGGCGAGCAGTACTTC
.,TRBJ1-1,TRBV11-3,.,CASSLELDTEAFF,TGTGCCAGCAGCTTAGAACTAGACACTGAAGCTTTCTTT
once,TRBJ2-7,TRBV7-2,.,CASSSTYEQYF,TGTGCCAGCAGCTCCACCTACGAGCAGTACTTC
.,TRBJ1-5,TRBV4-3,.,CASSQDMVHRGNQPQHF,TGCGCCAGCAGCCAAGATATGGTACACAGAGGCAATCAGCCCCAGCATTTT
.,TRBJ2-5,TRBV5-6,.,CASSRQGRGMFGETQYF,TGTGCCAGCAGCCGACAAGGCAGGGGTATGTTCGGAGAGACCCAGTACTTC
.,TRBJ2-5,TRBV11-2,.,CASSSTGTPSQETQYF,TGTGCCAGCAGCTCCACCGGGACACCGAGCCAAGAGACCCAGTACTTC
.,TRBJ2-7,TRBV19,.,CASSIGGASYEQYF,TGTGCCAGTAGTATTGGAGGGGCGAGTTACGAGCAGTACTTC
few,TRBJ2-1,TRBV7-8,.,CASSLGGVDEQFF,TGTGCCAGCAGCTTAGGCGGGGTGGATGAGCAGTTCTTC
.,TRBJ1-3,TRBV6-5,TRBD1,CASREGTGFGNTIYF,TGTGCCAGCAGAGAGGGGACAGGGTTTGGAAACACCATATATTTT
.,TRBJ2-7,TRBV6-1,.,CASSEGRSYEQYF,TGTGCCAGCAGTGAAGGGAGAAGCTACGAGCAGTACTTC
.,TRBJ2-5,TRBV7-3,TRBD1,CASSQRTGGEETQYF,TGTGCCAGCAGCCAACGGACAGGGGGAGAAGAGACCCAGTACTTC
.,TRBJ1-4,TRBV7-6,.,CASSLGTGNEKLFF,TGTGCCAGCAGCTTAGGGACGGGGAATGAAAAACTGTTTTTT
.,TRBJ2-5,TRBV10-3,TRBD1,CAISGTGAAQETQYF,TGTGCCATCAGTGGGACAGGAGCCGCTCAAGAGACCCAGTACTTC
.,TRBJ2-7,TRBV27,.,CASSLLVAHEQYF,TGTGCCAGCAGTTTATTGGTGGCACACGAGCAGTACTTC
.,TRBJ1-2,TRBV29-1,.,CSVERQGTGYGYTF,TGCAGCGTTGAAAGGCAGGGGACGGGCTATGGCTACACCTTC
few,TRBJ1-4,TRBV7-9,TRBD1,CASSLGDRGLNEKLFF,TGTGCCAGCAGCTTAGGGGACAGGGGACTTAATGAAAAACTGTTTTTT
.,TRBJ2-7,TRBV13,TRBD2,CASSSRGSGGLNEQYF,TGTGCCAGCAGCTCCCGGGGAAGCGGGGGCCTAAACGAGCAGTACTTC
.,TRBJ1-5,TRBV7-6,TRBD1,CASSPGQAHQPQHF,TGTGCCAGCAGCCCGGGACAGGCCCATCAGCCCCAGCATTTT
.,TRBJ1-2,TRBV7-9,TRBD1,CSSSSGGGYTF,TGTTCCAGCAGCTCAGGGGGAGGCTACACCTTC
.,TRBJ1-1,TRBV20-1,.,CSAAATAEAFF,TGCAGTGCGGCGGCGACGGCTGAGGCTTTCTTT